A single sample gave rise to the 23 T cell receptor beta chains below, sequenced in a study of T cells in localized non-small cell lung cancer. This table comes from immunoSEQ multiplex PCR, and its TCRdb copy is limited to in-frame clones, with some not included. This sample has roughly 16,000 clones, with roughly 90% found just once. This specimen was peripheral blood, taken before any cancer treatment. These receptor sequences come from a female donor older than 55 with stage III squamous cell lung carcinoma.

The chain couples TRBV5-1 to TRBJ1-4, with 7 bases aligning to TRBD1. The CDR3 runs 16 residues. Germline lookup yields CDR1 SGHRS and CDR2 YFSETQ. Trimming took 0 bases from V and 4 from J; bases not matched to a gene: 6. The CDR3 here is CASSLGQGGNNEKLFF. The CDR3 region has the DNA TGCGCCAGCAGCTTGGGACAGGGAGGTAATAATGAAAAACTGTTTTTT.

This chain links TRBV7-9 with TRBJ1-1, with TRBD1 identical over 12 bases. Germline loops: CDR1 SEHNR, CDR2 FQNEAQ (reference sequence). This CDR3 contains 18 residues. With V trimmed by 5 bases and J by 4 bases, 14 bases remained unmatched. CDR3 residues: CASSVSIGTGGGGTEAFF. The CDR3 DNA reads as TGTGCCAGCAGCGTATCAATCGGGACAGGGGGCGGCGGCACTGAAGCTTTCTTT. The variable domain in full, with the rest retrieved from reference TRBV7-9 and TRBJ1-1, is DTGVSQNPRHKITKRGQNVTFRCDPISEHNRLYWYRQTLGQGPEFLTYFQNEAQLEKSRLLSDRFSAERPKGSFSTLEIQRTEQGDSAMYLCASSVSIGTGGGGTEAFFGQGTRLTVV.

V usage is TRBV10-1 and J usage is TRBJ2-4; 9 nucleotides align to TRBD2. Looked up from germline, CDR1 is WNHNN and CDR2 is SYGVQD (reference sequence). Germline trimming cut 0 bases from V and 2 bases from J; bases unmatched to any gene: 2. This CDR3 contains 16 residues. The CDR3 DNA sequence: TGCGCCAGCAGTGAGTCTAGCGGGAGCTCCAAAAACATTCAGTACTTC. Its translation is CASSESSGSSKNIQYF.

The gene calls are TRBV6-5 and TRBJ1-5; D gene unclear. Germline V gene data show CDR1 as MNHEY and CDR2 as SVGAGI. The V end was cut by 4 bases, the J end by 4 bases, with 14 bases between. CDR3 size: 15 residues. CDR3 sequence (DNA): TGTGCCAGCAGTTTCGGACCCGGTGGGAATCAGCCCCAGCATTTT. Its translation is CASSFGPGGNQPQHF.

The chain has TRBV28 and TRBJ1-2; 10 bases are a match to TRBD1. CDR1 is MDHEN, CDR2 SYDVKM, per germline. V shed 3 bases and J 2 bases; nucleotides not matched to a gene: 3. This CDR3 has 15 amino acids. The DNA of the CDR3 is TGTGCCAGCAGTTTGCTGGGACAGGGGAACTATGGCTACACCTTC. Protein sequence: CASSLLGQGNYGYTF.

This sequence joins TRBV19 and TRBJ1-1, with D perhaps matching TRBD1 (5 bases). This CDR3 has 11 residues. The V end was cut by 3 bases, the J end by 7 bases, with 6 bases between. CDR1 is LNHDA and CDR2 is SQIVND in the germline V gene (reference sequence). This chain's CDR3 is CASSIRGEAFF. In DNA form, the CDR3 reads TGTGCCAGTAGTATTAGGGGTGAAGCTTTCTTT.

This clone has a handful of counts. The V and J genes are TRBV19 and TRBJ1-2; possibly TRBD1 for D (6 bases). Trimming pared 5 bases from V and 6 bases from J, leaving 19 bases between. Germline CDR1 is LNHDA and CDR2 is SQIVND (reference sequence). CDR3 size: 15 residues. Written as DNA, the CDR3 is TGTGCCAGTAGTCAGCAGGGGATGGTGGTCCATGGCTACACCTTC. It translates to CASSQQGMVVHGYTF.

The chain has TRBV9 and TRBJ2-3; 8 nucleotides line up with TRBD1. With V trimmed by 3 bases and J by 3 bases, 3 bases remained unmatched. The CDR3 length is 14 residues. Germline CDR1 SGDLS, CDR2 YYNGEE. The CDR3 loop is CASSDRGSTDTQYF. CDR3 in DNA: TGTGCCAGCAGCGACAGGGGGAGTACAGATACGCAGTATTTT.

The chain has TRBV27 and TRBJ1-6, with D unclear. Trimming shortened V by 2 bases and J by 5 bases, and 1 base separated the two germline ends. CDR3 size: 12 residues. The V gene's germline CDR1 is MNHEY and CDR2 SMNVEV (reference sequence). The CDR3 region has the DNA TGTGCCAGCAGTTTAAATAATTCACCCCTCCACTTT. Translation gives CASSLNNSPLHF.

The chain employs TRBV6-6 and TRBJ1-4; D not certain. Germline V gives CDR1 MNHNY, CDR2 SVGAGI (reference sequence). This CDR3 spans 15 amino acids. V was pared by 0 bases and J by 4 bases, with 9 bases between. CDR3 in amino acids: CASSYSGGDNEKLFF. CDR3 in DNA: TGTGCCAGCAGTTACTCCGGTGGGGATAATGAAAAACTGTTTTTT.

The chain links TRBV5-6 to TRBJ2-3, with 10 nucleotides matching TRBD2. The germline V gene has CDR1 SGHDT and CDR2 YYEEEE. Unmatched junction bases numbered 15, after V lost 2 bases and J lost 6 bases. The CDR3 contains 18 residues. CDR3 region: CASSFRVELAGYSDTQYF. DNA for the CDR3: TGTGCCAGCAGCTTTCGGGTGGAACTAGCGGGGTACTCCGATACGCAGTATTTT.

The V and J genes are TRBV4-1 and TRBJ2-1, with TRBD2 matching over 8 bases. The germline gives CDR1 MGHRA, CDR2 YSYEKL. The CDR3 spans 17 residues. With 4 bases clipped from V and 5 bases from J, the junction kept 13 bases outside the gene matches. For the CDR3, the DNA is TGCGCCAGCAGCCCCGGAAGCCGGGGGGGCGAAGACAATGAGCAGTTCTTC. The encoded protein is CASSPGSRGGEDNEQFF.

The rearrangement joins TRBV7-2 to TRBJ2-5; possible D gene TRBD2, 6 bases. The CDR3 covers 18 residues. Germline V gene lookup returns CDR1 SGHTA and CDR2 FQGNSA. The V end was cut by 1 base, the J end by 3 bases, with 21 bases between. For the CDR3, the DNA is TGTGCCAGCAGCTTAGTTAGTAGTGGAGGGCCTGGGAAAGAGACCCAGTACTTC. Its protein is CASSLVSSGGPGKETQYF.

The chain recombines TRBV11-2 with TRBJ1-2, with D possibly being TRBD1 (6 bases). This CDR3 comprises 15 residues. Trimming left V 5 bases short and J 2 bases short, with 15 bases between. Germline CDR1 and CDR2: SGHAT and FQNNGV. CDR3 in amino acids: CASSPRLGGNYGYTF. DNA for the CDR3: TGTGCCAGCAGCCCGCGCCTCGGGGGCAACTATGGCTACACCTTC.

The chain couples TRBV6-1 to TRBJ2-3, with 12 bases lining up with TRBD1. V shed 0 bases, J shed 5 bases, and the junction held 3 bases outside the gene matches. The CDR3 runs to 16 residues. CDR1 is MNHNS, CDR2 SASEGT, per germline. The CDR3 DNA reads TGTGCCAGCAGTGAAGCGGGACAGGGGGCCATAGATACGCAGTATTTT. This gives the protein CASSEAGQGAIDTQYF.

The CDR3 here is CASSLGGEAYEQYF. The CDR3 nucleotides are TGTGCCAGCAGCTTGGGGGGGGAGGCCTACGAGCAGTACTTC. The genes are TRBV7-6 and TRBJ2-7; 7 bases match TRBD2. The J segment lost 2 bases and the V segment lost 3 bases, leaving 4 bases of the junction unmatched. Germline V gives CDR1 SGHVS, CDR2 FNYEAQ. This CDR3 is 14 amino acids long. The whole variable domain, filled in from reference TRBV7-6 and TRBJ2-7, reads GAGVSQSPRYKVTKRGQDVALRCDPISGHVSLYWYRQALGQGPEFLTYFNYEAQQDKSGLPNDRFSAERPEGSISTLTIQRTEQRDSAMYRCASSLGGEAYEQYFGPGTRLTVT.

The chain has TRBV5-1 and TRBJ2-2, with unresolved D. This CDR3 region has 14 residues. Germline-derived CDR1 and CDR2 are SGHRS and YFSETQ. Trimming stripped 2 bases from V and 1 base from J, with 6 bases between. CDR3 region: CASSFSQNTGELFF. CDR3 bases: TGCGCCAGCAGCTTTTCTCAGAACACCGGGGAGCTGTTTTTT.

The chain employs TRBV27 and TRBJ2-7; TRBD2 matches 10 bases. This CDR3 comprises 14 residues. V lost 6 bases to trimming and J lost 3 bases; unmatched junction nucleotides: 5. Germline V CDR1 and CDR2: MNHEY, SMNVEV (reference sequence). CDR3 residues: CASSERGGLYEQYF. The CDR3 DNA sequence: TGTGCCAGCAGCGAGCGGGGGGGCCTCTACGAGCAGTACTTC.

V and J are TRBV30 and TRBJ1-2, with TRBD1 matching over 8 bases. Germline CDR1 is GTSNPN and CDR2 is SVGIG (reference sequence). Losses at the gene ends were 2 bases for V and 2 bases for J; bases not matched to a gene: 7. This CDR3 region has 15 residues. DNA of the CDR3: TGTGCCTGGAGTACCGGACAGGGAAGGAACTATGGCTACACCTTC. Translating gives CAWSTGQGRNYGYTF.

V usage is TRBV7-2 and J usage is TRBJ2-1; D not certain. This CDR3 is 12 amino acids long. Trimming cost V 1 base and J 10 bases, with 8 bases left between them. Looked up from germline, CDR1 is SGHTA and CDR2 is FQGNSA. The CDR3 DNA sequence: TGTGCCAGCAGCTTAGGCGGTAGGGAGCAGTTCTTC. It yields the protein CASSLGGREQFF.

V and J are TRBV19 and TRBJ1-2; perhaps TRBD1 as D (5 bases). The germline gives CDR1 LNHDA, CDR2 SQIVND (reference sequence). CDR3 length equals 15 residues. V was shortened by 7 bases and J by 7 bases, with 22 bases between the two germline ends. CDR3 nucleotide sequence: TGTGCCAGTATGGGGGACCGCCGGCTCGAACTTGGCTACACCTTC. Translated: CASMGDRRLELGYTF.

The chain recombines TRBV9 with TRBJ1-3; 11 bases match TRBD1. CDR1 is SGDLS, CDR2 YYNGEE, per germline. The CDR3 extends over 15 amino acids. The V gene end was trimmed by 6 bases and the J gene end by 8 bases; junction bases not matched to a gene: 10. The CDR3: CASKRTGGGSDTIYF. DNA for the CDR3: TGTGCCAGCAAACGGACAGGGGGCGGGTCGGACACCATATATTTT.

The chain joins TRBV2 to TRBJ2-2; 10 positions agree with TRBD2. Trimming removed 7 bases from V and 6 bases from J; junction bases left unmatched: 8. The CDR3 extends over 15 amino acids. Germline V CDR1 and CDR2: SNHLY, FYNNEI. The CDR3 sequence: CASTRTSGSPGELFF. CDR3 in DNA: TGTGCCAGCACCCGGACTAGCGGAAGCCCCGGGGAGCTGTTTTTT. The entire variable domain, with the rest obtained from reference TRBV2 and TRBJ2-2, is as follows: EPEVTQTPSHQVTQMGQEVILRCVPISNHLYFYWYRQILGQKVEFLVSFYNNEISEKSEIFDDQFSVERPDGSNFTLKIRSTKLEDSAMYFCASTRTSGSPGELFFGEGSRLTVL.